A single sample gave rise to the 17 T cell receptor beta chains below, sequenced in a study of blood T cell repertoires in COVID-19. The assay was immunoSEQ multiplex PCR, and TCRdb's table has in-frame clones only and misses some. The sample has some 220,000 clones, around 82% seen once; the top ten hold about 13%. The sequencing sample was made of peripheral blood. Source of these receptors: a human donor in a cohort sampled during active COVID-19.

The chain links TRBV27 to TRBJ1-3; tentative D call: TRBD1 (6 bases). Germline values: CDR1 MNHEY, CDR2 SMNVEV (reference sequence). The CDR3 runs 14 residues. With 6 bases removed from V and 8 bases from J, the gap between germline ends came to 17 bases. DNA of the CDR3: TGTGCCAGCAGAGAAGCGGGGGGCGCCTACACCATATATTTT. It yields the protein CASREAGGAYTIYF.

V and J are TRBV4-3 and TRBJ1-2, with unresolved D. The CDR3 sequence is 15 residues long. From germline, CDR1 is LGHNA and CDR2 YSLEER. V lost 4 bases, J lost 3 bases, and 15 bases lay in between. The DNA for the CDR3 is TGCGCCAGCAGCCTATCCGCCGGGGAGGACTATGGCTACACCTTC. Translated: CASSLSAGEDYGYTF.

The CDR3: CASSQSPGLGISNEQFF. CDR3 nucleotide sequence: TGCGCCAGCAGTCAATCGCCGGGACTAGGGATATCCAATGAGCAGTTCTTC. The chain has TRBV23-1 and TRBJ2-1; 8 nucleotides line up with TRBD2. TRBV23-1 is an ORF, with its function uncertain. Losses at the gene ends were 0 bases for V and 6 bases for J; bases not matched to a gene: 10. CDR3 length equals 17 residues.

This chain links TRBV4-2 with TRBJ1-6, with D uncertain. The CDR3 consists of 17 residues. Germline V CDR1 and CDR2: LGHNA, YNFKEQ. V lost 4 bases and J lost 0, with 13 bases in between. CDR3 nucleotides: TGTGCCAGCAGCCCGGAGCGCGGTAGCTCCTATAATTCACCCCTCCACTTT. Translation gives CASSPERGSSYNSPLHF.

This chain connects TRBV7-8 to TRBJ2-3, with 11 nucleotides matching TRBD2. In germline, CDR1 is SGHVS, CDR2 FQNEAQ. This CDR3 is 19 amino acids long. Trimming removed 1 base from V and 4 bases from J; junction bases left unmatched: 13. The CDR3 spells CASSLDPPSLAGGADTQYF. The CDR3, as DNA: TGTGCCAGCAGCTTAGATCCCCCGAGTTTAGCGGGGGGGGCAGATACGCAGTATTTT.

The chain links TRBV5-1 to TRBJ1-2, with 7 bases matching TRBD1. The CDR3 covers 15 residues. The germline V gene has CDR1 SGHRS and CDR2 YFSETQ. V was pared by 4 bases and J by 2 bases, with 8 bases of the junction left unmatched. CDR3 in amino acids: CASSATGAPNYGYTF. The DNA for the CDR3 is TGCGCCAGCAGCGCCACAGGGGCCCCCAACTATGGCTACACCTTC.

The rearrangement joins TRBV28 to TRBJ2-7; tentative D call: TRBD2 (6 bases). The CDR3 consists of 15 residues. The V end was cut by 5 bases, the J end by 2 bases, with 16 bases between. Looked up from germline, CDR1 is MDHEN and CDR2 is SYDVKM. CDR3 nucleotide sequence: TGTGCCAGCAGTCCAAACCTAGCGTACCCCTACGAGCAGTACTTC. It codes for CASSPNLAYPYEQYF.

This rearrangement joins TRBV18 to TRBJ2-1; weak D call: TRBD2 (5 bases). The V and J ends lost 2 bases and 15 bases respectively, with 17 bases between them. The CDR3 covers 13 residues. Germline-derived CDR1 and CDR2 are KGHSH and LQKENI. This CDR3 reads CASSPGGQPQRFF. As DNA, the CDR3 is TGTGCCAGCTCACCAGGAGGTCAGCCTCAGCGGTTCTTC.

V is TRBV28 and J is TRBJ2-2, with D maybe TRBD1 (6 bases). The length of the CDR3 is 16 residues. V was clipped by 6 bases and J by 2 bases, with 16 bases between them. Germline assignment: CDR1 MDHEN and CDR2 SYDVKM. In DNA, the CDR3 is TGTGCCAGCAGCCAGGCGGACAGCTCTAACACCGGGGAGCTGTTTTTT. This gives the protein CASSQADSSNTGELFF.

The chain recombines TRBV29-1 with TRBJ1-1; TRBD1 agrees at 10 bases. Per the germline V gene, CDR1 is SQVTM and CDR2 is ANQGSEA. With V trimmed by 7 bases and J by 2 bases, 4 bases remained unmatched. The length of the CDR3 is 13 residues. This chain's CDR3 is CSARQGANTEAFF. The CDR3 DNA follows: TGCAGCGCACGACAGGGGGCTAACACTGAAGCTTTCTTT.

This chain connects TRBV19 to TRBJ1-3, with D possibly matching TRBD1 (6 bases). This CDR3 has 16 residues. The germline CDR1 and CDR2 sequences are LNHDA and SQIVND (reference sequence). V shed 5 bases and J shed 0 bases, with 14 bases lying between them. CDR3 bases: TGTGCCAGTAGTGACTTCCGACAGGACTCTGGAAACACCATATATTTT. It is translated as CASSDFRQDSGNTIYF.

This chain links TRBV5-1 with TRBJ1-1; D is unresolved. The V gene lost 6 bases and the J gene lost 4 bases, with 19 bases spanning the gap. Germline values: CDR1 SGHRS, CDR2 YFSETQ. CDR3 length: 15 amino acids. The CDR3 sequence: CASTQGVQEGTEAFF. For the CDR3, the DNA is TGCGCCAGCACCCAAGGCGTGCAGGAGGGCACTGAAGCTTTCTTT.

The chain recombines TRBV14 with TRBJ1-6; no clear D gene. V lost 0 bases, J lost 6 bases, and 15 bases lay in between. Germline CDR1 and CDR2: SGHDN and FVKESK. The CDR3 is 17 amino acids. In DNA, the CDR3 is TGTGCCAGCAGCCAAGATTTCGGAGGTGGCAGTAATTCACCCCTCCACTTT. Its translation is CASSQDFGGGSNSPLHF.

The V and J genes are TRBV6-4 and TRBJ1-2; weak D call: TRBD1 (6 bases). V lost 4 bases and J lost 4, with 16 bases in between. Per germline, CDR1 MRHNA and CDR2 SNTAGT. The CDR3 runs to 15 residues. The CDR3 coding sequence is TGTGCCAGCAGTGCCGGGAAGGGGGAGTCCTATGGCTACACCTTC. Protein sequence: CASSAGKGESYGYTF.

The gene calls are TRBV7-2 and TRBJ2-3, with TRBD2 as a possible D gene (6 bases). The CDR3 contains 14 residues. CDR1 is SGHTA and CDR2 is FQGNSA in the germline V gene. Trimming took 4 bases from V and 2 from J, leaving 10 bases between them. This chain's CDR3 is CASSSGLVTDTQYF. In nucleotides, the CDR3 is TGTGCCAGCAGCTCGGGACTCGTCACAGATACGCAGTATTTT.

This clone was picked up one time. The CDR3: CASSHPEGTGSDTQYF. The CDR3 DNA reads as TGTGCCAGCAGCCACCCTGAGGGGACAGGGTCAGATACGCAGTATTTT. The chain uses TRBV5-5 and TRBJ2-3, with 9 bases fitting TRBD1. The CDR3 loop spans 16 amino acids. V was pared by 4 bases and J by 4 bases, with 10 bases of the junction left unmatched. CDR1 is SGHKS, CDR2 YYEKEE, per germline (reference sequence).

The V and J genes are TRBV6-5 and TRBJ1-2; 8 bases agree with TRBD1. The CDR3 spans 14 residues. V was clipped by 5 bases and J by 5 bases; unmatched bases: 7. Germline loops: CDR1 MNHEY, CDR2 SVGAGI. The DNA of the CDR3 is TGTGCCAGCAGTCGCGGACAGGGCACTTATGGCTACACCTTC. This encodes CASSRGQGTYGYTF.